This TCR beta chain appears in the sequencing data of a study of blood T cell repertoires in COVID-19. Produced via immunoSEQ multiplex PCR; TCRdb's table is partial and in-frame only. The sample lists around 250,000 clones; roughly 85% were seen once. Germline values: CDR1 KGHSH, CDR2 LQKENI. This CDR3 region has 13 residues. V was clipped by 1 base and J by 7 bases, with 10 bases between them. The TCR was taken from a woman in her 30s with active or convalescent COVID-19. This rearrangement joins TRBV18 to TRBJ1-1; D is possibly TRBD1 (5 bases). Sequences were obtained from peripheral blood. CDR3 residues: CASSPRGLDEAFF. CDR3 bases: TGTGCCAGCTCACCACGGGGACTGGATGAAGCTTTCTTT. Based on the CDR3 plus reference TRBV18 and TRBJ1-1, the full variable domain is NAGVMQNPRHLVRRRGQEARLRCSPMKGHSHVYWYRQLPEEGLKFMVYLQKENIIDESGMPKERFSAEFPKEGPSILRIQQVVRGDSAAYFCASSPRGLDEAFFGQGTRLTVV.